The source of this T cell receptor (beta chain) is a study of neurological immune-mediated disorders. This CDR3 is built from 12 residues. V was cut by 1 base and J by 14 bases, with 17 bases left in between. CDR1 and CDR2 (germline): SQVTM, ANQGSEA. This clonotype was seen many times. As yet, its antigen is unknown. Findings of the study overall: HTLV-1-associated myelopathy showed the most TCR clonal expansion; multiple sclerosis the least, below healthy controls. When grouped phylogenetically, the repertoires of 18 of the 34 multiple sclerosis patients fell together in one related-CDR3 cluster, which is a possible signature.

Source material was 2 million unsorted PBMCs, stored at -80 °C in RNAlater. The team produced cDNA through 5'RACE using 10-nucleotide random UMIs. MiXCR, run by TCRdb on the 5' RACE reads, gives a single entry per CDR3 protein. The sample consists of over 25,000 distinct CDR3 sequences, approximately 1.5% of them appearing once. The chain joins TRBV29-1 to TRBJ1-1, with a tentative D call TRBD1 (6 bases). The TCR sequence derives from a woman aged 25 to 39 with multiple sclerosis. Sequencing used PBMCs. The CDR3 nucleotides read TGCAGCGTTGAAGTGCTGGGGGCCCTAGGGTTCTTT. Its protein product is CSVEVLGALGFF.